Included here is one T cell receptor (beta chain) sequence, with context. This sample is drawn from a study of blood T cell repertoires in COVID-19. The repertoire was sequenced with immunoSEQ multiplex PCR; TCRdb's copy has only in-frame clones and lacks some. The data show a few hundred thousand clones, with approximately 84% seen just once and 3.5% to 4.5% held by the top ten. The V end lost 7 bases, the J end lost 3 bases, and 13 bases lay between the germline ends. The CDR3 is 13 amino acids. Per the germline V gene, CDR1 is SQVTM and CDR2 is ANQGSEA. All enrollees were roughly 18 to 100 years old and from 20 to 30 US areas. Each participant's cohort was designated according to participant-reported clinical history.

The chain joins TRBV29-1 to TRBJ1-5; perhaps TRBD1 as D (6 bases). This sequence originates from a man aged 30-40 years who had recovered from COVID-19. The sample taken for sequencing was PBMCs or T cells enriched from blood (not recorded which). The CDR3 loop is CSAGGGNNQPQHF. CDR3 DNA sequence: TGCAGCGCCGGGGGGGGCAACAATCAGCCCCAGCATTTT.